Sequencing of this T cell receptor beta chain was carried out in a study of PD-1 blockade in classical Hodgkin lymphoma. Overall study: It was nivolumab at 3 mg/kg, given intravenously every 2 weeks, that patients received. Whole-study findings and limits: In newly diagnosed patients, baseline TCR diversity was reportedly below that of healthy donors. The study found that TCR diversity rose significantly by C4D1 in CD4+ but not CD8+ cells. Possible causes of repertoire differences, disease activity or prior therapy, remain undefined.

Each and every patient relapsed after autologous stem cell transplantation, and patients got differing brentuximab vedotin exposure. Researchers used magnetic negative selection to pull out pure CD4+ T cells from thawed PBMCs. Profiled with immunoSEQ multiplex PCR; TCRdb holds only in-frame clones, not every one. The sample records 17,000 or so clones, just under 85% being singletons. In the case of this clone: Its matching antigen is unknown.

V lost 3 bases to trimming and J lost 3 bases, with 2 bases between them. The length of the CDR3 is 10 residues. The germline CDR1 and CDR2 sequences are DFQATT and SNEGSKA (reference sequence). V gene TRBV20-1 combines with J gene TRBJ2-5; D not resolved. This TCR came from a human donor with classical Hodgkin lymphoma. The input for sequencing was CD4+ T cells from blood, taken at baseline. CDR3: CSARKETQYF. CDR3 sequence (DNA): TGCAGTGCTAGGAAAGAGACCCAGTACTTC.